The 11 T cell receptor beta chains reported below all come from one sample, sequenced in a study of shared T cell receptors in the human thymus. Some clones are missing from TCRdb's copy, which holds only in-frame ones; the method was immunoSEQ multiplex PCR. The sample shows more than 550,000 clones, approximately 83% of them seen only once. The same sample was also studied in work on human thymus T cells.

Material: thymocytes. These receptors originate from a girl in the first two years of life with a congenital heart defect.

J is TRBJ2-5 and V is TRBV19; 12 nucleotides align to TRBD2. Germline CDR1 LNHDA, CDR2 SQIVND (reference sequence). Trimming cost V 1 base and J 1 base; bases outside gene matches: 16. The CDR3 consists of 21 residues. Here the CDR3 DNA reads TGTGCCAGTAGTATAGGAAATACTAGCGGGGGGCCGACCTTTCCCCAAGAGACCCAGTACTTC. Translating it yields CASSIGNTSGGPTFPQETQYF.

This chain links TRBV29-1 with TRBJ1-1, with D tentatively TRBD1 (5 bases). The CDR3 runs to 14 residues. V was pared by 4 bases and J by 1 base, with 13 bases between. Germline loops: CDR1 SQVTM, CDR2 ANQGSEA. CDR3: CSVGQGWENTEAFF. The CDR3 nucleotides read TGCAGCGTTGGTCAGGGTTGGGAGAACACTGAAGCTTTCTTT.

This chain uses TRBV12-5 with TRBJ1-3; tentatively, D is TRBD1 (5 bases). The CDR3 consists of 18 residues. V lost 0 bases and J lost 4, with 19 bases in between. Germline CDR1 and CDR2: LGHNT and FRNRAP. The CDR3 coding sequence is TGTGCTAGTGGTTTGGTACCCACAGGTGGGGCCGAAGGAAACACCATATATTTT. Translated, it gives CASGLVPTGGAEGNTIYF.

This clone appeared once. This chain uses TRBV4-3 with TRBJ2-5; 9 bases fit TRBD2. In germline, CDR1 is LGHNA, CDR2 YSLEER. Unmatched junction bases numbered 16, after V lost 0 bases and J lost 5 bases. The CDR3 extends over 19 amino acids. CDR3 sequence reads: CASSQDKIGRGGPKETQYF. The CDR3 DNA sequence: TGCGCCAGCAGCCAAGATAAAATCGGGCGGGGGGGCCCGAAGGAGACCCAGTACTTC.

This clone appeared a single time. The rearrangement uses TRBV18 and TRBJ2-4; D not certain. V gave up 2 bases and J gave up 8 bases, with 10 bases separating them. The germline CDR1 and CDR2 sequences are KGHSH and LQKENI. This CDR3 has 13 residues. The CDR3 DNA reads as TGTGCCAGCTCACCATACGGTAGAGACATTCAGTACTTC. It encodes CASSPYGRDIQYF. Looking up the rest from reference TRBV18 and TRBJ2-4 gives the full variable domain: NAGVMQNPRHLVRRRGQEARLRCSPMKGHSHVYWYRQLPEEGLKFMVYLQKENIIDESGMPKERFSAEFPKEGPSILRIQQVVRGDSAAYFCASSPYGRDIQYFGAGTRLSVL.

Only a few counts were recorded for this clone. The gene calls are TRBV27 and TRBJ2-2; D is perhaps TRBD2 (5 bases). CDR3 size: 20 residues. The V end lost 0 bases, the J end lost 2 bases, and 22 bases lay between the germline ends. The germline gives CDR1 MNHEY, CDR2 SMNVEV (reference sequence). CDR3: CASSLSALFPGLDNTGELFF. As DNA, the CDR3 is TGTGCCAGCAGTTTATCGGCTCTATTCCCTGGACTGGATAACACCGGGGAGCTGTTTTTT.

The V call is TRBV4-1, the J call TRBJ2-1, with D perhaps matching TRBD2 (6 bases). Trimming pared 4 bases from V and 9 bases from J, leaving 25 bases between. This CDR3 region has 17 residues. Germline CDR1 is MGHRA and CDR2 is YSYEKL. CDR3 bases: TGCGCCAGCAGCCCCATAACCGGACTAATTTATACAAGTGAGCAGTTCTTC. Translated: CASSPITGLIYTSEQFF.

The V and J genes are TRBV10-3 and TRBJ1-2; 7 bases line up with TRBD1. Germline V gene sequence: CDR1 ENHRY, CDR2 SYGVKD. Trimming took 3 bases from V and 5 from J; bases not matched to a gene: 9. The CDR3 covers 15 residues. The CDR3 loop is CAISDDRARPYGYTF. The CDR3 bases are TGTGCCATCAGTGATGACAGGGCTAGACCTTATGGCTACACCTTC.

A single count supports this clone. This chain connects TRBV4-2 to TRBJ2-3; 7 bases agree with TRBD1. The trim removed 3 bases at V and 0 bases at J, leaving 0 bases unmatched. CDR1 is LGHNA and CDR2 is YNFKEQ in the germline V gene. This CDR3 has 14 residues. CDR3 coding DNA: TGTGCCAGCAGCCAGACAGGGAGCACAGATACGCAGTATTTT. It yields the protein CASSQTGSTDTQYF.

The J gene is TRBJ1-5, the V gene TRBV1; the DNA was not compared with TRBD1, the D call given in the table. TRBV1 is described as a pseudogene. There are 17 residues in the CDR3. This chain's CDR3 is CTTTKTGTCRRDQPQHF. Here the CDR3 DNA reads TGCACCACCACCAAGACAGGGACTTGTCGTAGGGATCAGCCCCAGCATTTT.

The DNA for the CDR3 is TGTGCCAGCGAGAGTCCCGGGACAGGCCTGCTTTACAATGAGCAGTTCTTC. Translation: CASESPGTGLLYNEQFF. V usage is TRBV7-8 and J usage is TRBJ2-1, with 8 bases that match TRBD1. J was trimmed by 4 bases and V by 8 bases; bases with no gene match: 16. The CDR3 spans 17 residues. CDR1 and CDR2 from the germline V gene are SGHVS and FQNEAQ.